Here is one T cell receptor (beta chain) with its context. No antigen is known for it. The data were taken from a study of human CD8 memory T cell subsets. Study observations and caveats: Precursor exhausted and stem-like memory T cell repertoires shared minimal overlap.

The CDR3 has 15 amino acids. Germline V gene data show CDR1 as MNHEY and CDR2 as SMNVEV (reference sequence). Scientists made TCR beta libraries using UMI-labeled 5' RACE. As originally analysed: Every TCR beta library contained from about 2,700 to 20,000 functional CDR3 beta clonotypes. With the 5' RACE reads reprocessed, TCRdb shows one record per CDR3 protein and no DNA. What appears here as the V and J calls and clone size reflects TCRdb's work, not the paper's. This sample's table has 7,000 to 7,500 distinct CDR3 sequences. The sequencing input was CD8+ T cells from PBMCs. This clonotype was sampled from a human donor in good health. The rearrangement uses TRBV27 and TRBJ1-1. The CDR3 loop is CASSLSRNVNTEAFF.